This T cell receptor (beta chain) came from a study of T cells in Graves' hyperthyroidism and ophthalmopathy. About the study: Peripheral blood was acquired at first diagnosis, ahead of any therapy whatsoever.

Amplified TCR beta CDR3 regions derived from RNA transcripts. Researchers ran a first-round RT-PCR on the TCR CDR3 using the HTBI primer set. TCRdb re-called the multiplex PCR reads through MiXCR, storing one row per CDR3 protein. Of approximately 400,000 distinct CDR3 sequences listed, 15% are singletons. This CDR3 region has 15 residues. The V gene's germline CDR1 is DFQATT and CDR2 SNEGSKA (reference sequence). V shed 0 bases and J shed 0 bases, with 12 bases lying between them. This clonotype has just a few counts. This sequence joins TRBV20-1 and TRBJ2-7; possible D gene TRBD2, 5 bases. Sequencing used blood. This TCR was sampled from a woman in her 30s with Graves' hyperthyroidism. The CDR3 coding sequence is TGCAGTGCTAGAGATCTGGAGGATTTCTCCTACGAGCAGTACTTC. Translation gives CSARDLEDFSYEQYF.